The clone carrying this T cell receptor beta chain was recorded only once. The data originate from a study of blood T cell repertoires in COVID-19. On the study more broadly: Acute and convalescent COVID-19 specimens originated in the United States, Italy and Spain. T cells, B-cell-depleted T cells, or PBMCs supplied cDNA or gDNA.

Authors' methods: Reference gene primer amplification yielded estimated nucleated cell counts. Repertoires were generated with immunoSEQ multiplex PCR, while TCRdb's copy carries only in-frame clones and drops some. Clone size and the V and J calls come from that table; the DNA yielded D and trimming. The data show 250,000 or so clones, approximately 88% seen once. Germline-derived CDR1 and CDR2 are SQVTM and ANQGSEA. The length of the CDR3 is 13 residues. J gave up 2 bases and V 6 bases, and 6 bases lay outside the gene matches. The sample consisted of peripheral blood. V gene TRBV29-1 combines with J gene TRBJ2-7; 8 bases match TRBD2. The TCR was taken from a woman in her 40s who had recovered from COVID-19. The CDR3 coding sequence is TGCAGCGTCATGACTAGCGTCGCCTACGAGCAGTACTTC. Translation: CSVMTSVAYEQYF.